The clone carrying this T cell receptor beta chain was detected only once. This sample stems from a study of shared clonotypes between healthy human individuals. V was clipped by 0 bases and J by 5 bases, with 12 bases between them. Germline CDR1 reads SGHNT; CDR2 reads YYREEE (reference sequence). This CDR3 has 14 residues. Generated by immunoSEQ multiplex PCR, the TCRdb table keeps only in-frame clones and is missing some. Of fewer than 850,000 clones listed, about 92% are singletons. The V call is TRBV5-4, the J call TRBJ2-7; the D gene is possibly TRBD1 (6 bases). Sequenced material: memory CD8+ T cells from PBMCs. Stated subset: CD45RO+ cells pooled with CCR7-negative TemRA cells. The source is a man in his late teens or twenties in good health. Some clones in this sample may be carry-over from other donors' samples. In nucleotides, the CDR3 is TGTGCCAGCAGCTTGGATCCCGGACAGAACGAGCAGTACTTC. It specifies CASSLDPGQNEQYF.